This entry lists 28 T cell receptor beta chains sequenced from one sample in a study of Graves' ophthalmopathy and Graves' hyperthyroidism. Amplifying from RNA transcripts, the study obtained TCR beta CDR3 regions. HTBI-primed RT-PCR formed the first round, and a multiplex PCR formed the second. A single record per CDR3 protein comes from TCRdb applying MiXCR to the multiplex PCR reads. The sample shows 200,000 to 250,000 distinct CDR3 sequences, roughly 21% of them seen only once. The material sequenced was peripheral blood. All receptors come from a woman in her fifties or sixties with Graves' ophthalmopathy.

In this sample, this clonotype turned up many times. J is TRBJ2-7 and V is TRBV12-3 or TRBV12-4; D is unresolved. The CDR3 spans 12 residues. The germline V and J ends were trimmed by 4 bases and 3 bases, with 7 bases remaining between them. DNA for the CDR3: TGTGCCAGCAGTTCCACCTACTACGAGCAGTACTTC. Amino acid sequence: CASSSTYYEQYF.

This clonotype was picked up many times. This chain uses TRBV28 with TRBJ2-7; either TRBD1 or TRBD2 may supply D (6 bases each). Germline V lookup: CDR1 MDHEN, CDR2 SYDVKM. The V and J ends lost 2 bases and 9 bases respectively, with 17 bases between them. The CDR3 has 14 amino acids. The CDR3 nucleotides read TGTGCCAGCAGTTTAAGCCCTCGCGGAGGGGGGCAGTACTTC. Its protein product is CASSLSPRGGGQYF.

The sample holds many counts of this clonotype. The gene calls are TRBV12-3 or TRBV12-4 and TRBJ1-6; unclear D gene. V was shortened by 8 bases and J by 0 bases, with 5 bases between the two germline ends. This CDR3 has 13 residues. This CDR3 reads CASASSYNSPLHF. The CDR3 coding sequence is TGTGCCAGCGCGAGCTCCTATAATTCACCCCTCCACTTT.

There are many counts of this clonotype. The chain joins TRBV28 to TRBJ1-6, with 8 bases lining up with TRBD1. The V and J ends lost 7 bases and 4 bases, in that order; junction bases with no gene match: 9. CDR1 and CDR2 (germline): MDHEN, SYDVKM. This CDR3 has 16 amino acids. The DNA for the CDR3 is TGTGCCAGCACCCTGGGCAGGGGGCATTATAATTCACCCCTCCACTTT. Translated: CASTLGRGHYNSPLHF.

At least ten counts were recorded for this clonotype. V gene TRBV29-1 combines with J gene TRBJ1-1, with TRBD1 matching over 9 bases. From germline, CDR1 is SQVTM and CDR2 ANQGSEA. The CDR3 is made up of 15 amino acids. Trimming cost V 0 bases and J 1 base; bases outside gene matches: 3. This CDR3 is CSVEDIQGANTEAFF. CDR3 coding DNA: TGCAGCGTTGAAGATATACAGGGGGCGAACACTGAAGCTTTCTTT.

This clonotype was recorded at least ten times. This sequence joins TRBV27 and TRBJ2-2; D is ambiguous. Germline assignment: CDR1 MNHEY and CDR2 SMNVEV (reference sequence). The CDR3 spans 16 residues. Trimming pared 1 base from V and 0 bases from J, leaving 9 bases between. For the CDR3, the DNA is TGTGCCAGCAGTTTATATCAGACCTCGAACACCGGGGAGCTGTTTTTT. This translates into CASSLYQTSNTGELFF.

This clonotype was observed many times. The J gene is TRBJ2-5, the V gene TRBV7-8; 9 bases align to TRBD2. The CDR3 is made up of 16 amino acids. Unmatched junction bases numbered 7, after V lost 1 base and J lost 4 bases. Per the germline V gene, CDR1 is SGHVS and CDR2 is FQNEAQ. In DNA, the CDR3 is TGTGCCAGCAGCTTAGTGGGTAGCGGGAGAGTAGAGACCCAGTACTTC. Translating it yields CASSLVGSGRVETQYF.

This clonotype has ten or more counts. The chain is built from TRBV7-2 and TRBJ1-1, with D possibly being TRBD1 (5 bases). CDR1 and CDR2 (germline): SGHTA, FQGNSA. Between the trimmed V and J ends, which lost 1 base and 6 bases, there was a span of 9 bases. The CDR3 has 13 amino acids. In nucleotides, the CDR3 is TGTGCCAGCAGCTTAGTTCTAGGGGCTGAAGCTTTCTTT. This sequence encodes CASSLVLGAEAFF. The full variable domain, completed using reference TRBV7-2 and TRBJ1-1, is GAGVSQSPSNKVTEKGKDVELRCDPISGHTALYWYRQSLGQGLEFLIYFQGNSAPDKSGLPSDRFSAERTGGSVSTLTIQRTQQEDSAVYLCASSLVLGAEAFFGQGTRLTVV.

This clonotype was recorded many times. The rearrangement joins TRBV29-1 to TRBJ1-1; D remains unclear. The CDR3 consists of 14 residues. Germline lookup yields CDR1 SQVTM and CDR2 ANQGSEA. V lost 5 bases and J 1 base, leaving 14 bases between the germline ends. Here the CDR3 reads CSVRGSSANTEAFF. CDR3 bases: TGCAGCGTTCGAGGGTCTTCGGCGAACACTGAAGCTTTCTTT. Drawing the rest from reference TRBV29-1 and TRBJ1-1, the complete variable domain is SAVISQKPSRDICQRGTSLTIQCQVDSQVTMMFWYRQQPGQSLTLIATANQGSEATYESGFVIDKFPISRPNLTFSTLTVSNMSPEDSSIYLCSVRGSSANTEAFFGQGTRLTVV.

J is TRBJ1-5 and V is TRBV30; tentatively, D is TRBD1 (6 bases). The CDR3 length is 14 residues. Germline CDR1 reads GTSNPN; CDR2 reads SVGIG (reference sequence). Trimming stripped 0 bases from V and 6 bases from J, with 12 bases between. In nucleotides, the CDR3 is TGTGCCTGGAGTGTTCTACAGGGTGGTCAGCCCCAGCATTTT. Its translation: CAWSVLQGGQPQHF.

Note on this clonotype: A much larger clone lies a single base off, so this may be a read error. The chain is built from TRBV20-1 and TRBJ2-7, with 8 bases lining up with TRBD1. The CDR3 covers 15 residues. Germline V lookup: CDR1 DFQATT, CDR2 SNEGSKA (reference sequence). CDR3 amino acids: CTARDQGAHPYEQYF. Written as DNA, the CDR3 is TGCACTGCTAGGGACCAGGGGGCCCACCCCTACGAGCAGTACTTC.

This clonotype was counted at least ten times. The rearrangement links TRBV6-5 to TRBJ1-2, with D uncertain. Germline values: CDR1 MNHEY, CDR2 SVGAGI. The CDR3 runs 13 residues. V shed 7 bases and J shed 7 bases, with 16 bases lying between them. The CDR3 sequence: CASTAISTGGYTF. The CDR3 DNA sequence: TGTGCCAGCACCGCAATCTCCACGGGTGGCTACACCTTC.

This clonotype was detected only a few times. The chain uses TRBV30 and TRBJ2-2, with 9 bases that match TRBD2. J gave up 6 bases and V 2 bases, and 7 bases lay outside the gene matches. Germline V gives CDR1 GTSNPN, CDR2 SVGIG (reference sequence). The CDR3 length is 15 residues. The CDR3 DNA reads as TGTGCCTGGAGTTCCCCGGCGGGAGGGCCCGGGGAGCTGTTTTTT. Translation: CAWSSPAGGPGELFF.

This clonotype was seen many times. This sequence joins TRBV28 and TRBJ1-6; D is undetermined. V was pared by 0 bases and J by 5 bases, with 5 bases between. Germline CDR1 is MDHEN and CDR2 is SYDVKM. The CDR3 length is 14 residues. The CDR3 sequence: CASSLWQNNSPLHF. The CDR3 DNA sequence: TGTGCCAGCAGTTTATGGCAGAATAATTCACCCCTCCACTTT. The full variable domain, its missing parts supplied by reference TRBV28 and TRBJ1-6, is DVKVTQSSRYLVKRTGEKVFLECVQDMDHENMFWYRQDPGLGLRLIYFSYDVKMKEKGDIPEGYSVSREKKERFSLILESASTNQTSMYLCASSLWQNNSPLHFGNGTRLTVT.

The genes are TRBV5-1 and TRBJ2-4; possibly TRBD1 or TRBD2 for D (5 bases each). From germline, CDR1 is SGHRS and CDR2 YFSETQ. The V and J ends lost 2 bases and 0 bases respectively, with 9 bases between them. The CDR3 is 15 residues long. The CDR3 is CASSLWDGAKNIQYF. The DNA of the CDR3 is TGCGCCAGCAGCTTATGGGACGGAGCCAAAAACATTCAGTACTTC.

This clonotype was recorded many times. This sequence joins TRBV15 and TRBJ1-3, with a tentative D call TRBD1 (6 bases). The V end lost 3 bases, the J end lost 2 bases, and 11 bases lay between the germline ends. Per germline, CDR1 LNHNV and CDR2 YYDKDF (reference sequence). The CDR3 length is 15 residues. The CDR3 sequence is CATSRAWGPGNTIYF. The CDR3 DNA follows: TGTGCCACCAGCAGGGCTTGGGGGCCTGGAAACACCATATATTTT.

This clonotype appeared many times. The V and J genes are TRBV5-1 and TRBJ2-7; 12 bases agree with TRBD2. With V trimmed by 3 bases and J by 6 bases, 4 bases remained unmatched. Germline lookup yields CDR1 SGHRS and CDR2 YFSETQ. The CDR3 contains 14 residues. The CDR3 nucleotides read TGCGCCAGCAGCTCTCTAGCGGGAGGGAGCGAGCAGTACTTC. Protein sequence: CASSSLAGGSEQYF.

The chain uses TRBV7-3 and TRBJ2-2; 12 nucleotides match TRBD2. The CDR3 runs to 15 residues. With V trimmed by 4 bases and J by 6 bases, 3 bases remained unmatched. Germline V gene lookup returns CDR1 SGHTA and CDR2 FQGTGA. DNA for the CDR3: TGTGCCAGCAGCTCTAGCGGGAGGGCCGCCGGGGAGCTGTTTTTT. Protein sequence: CASSSSGRAAGELFF.

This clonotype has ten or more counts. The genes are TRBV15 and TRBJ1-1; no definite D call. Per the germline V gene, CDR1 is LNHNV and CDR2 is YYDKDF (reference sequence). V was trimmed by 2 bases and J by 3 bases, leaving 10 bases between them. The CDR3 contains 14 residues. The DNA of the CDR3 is TGTGCCACCAGCAGACCCAGCCCGTACACTGAAGCTTTCTTT. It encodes CATSRPSPYTEAFF.

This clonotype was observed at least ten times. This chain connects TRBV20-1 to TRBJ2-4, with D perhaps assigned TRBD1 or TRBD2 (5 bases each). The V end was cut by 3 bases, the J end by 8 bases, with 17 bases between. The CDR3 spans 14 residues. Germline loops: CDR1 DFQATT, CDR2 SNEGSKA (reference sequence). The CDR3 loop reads CSASRGPGADIQYF. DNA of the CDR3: TGCAGTGCTAGTAGAGGGCCCGGGGCGGACATTCAGTACTTC.

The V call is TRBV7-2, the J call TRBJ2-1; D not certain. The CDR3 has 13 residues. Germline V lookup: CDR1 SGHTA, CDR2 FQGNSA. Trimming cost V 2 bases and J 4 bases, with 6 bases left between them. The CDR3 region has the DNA TGTGCCAGCAGCTTAATGGCATACAATGAGCAGTTCTTC. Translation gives CASSLMAYNEQFF.

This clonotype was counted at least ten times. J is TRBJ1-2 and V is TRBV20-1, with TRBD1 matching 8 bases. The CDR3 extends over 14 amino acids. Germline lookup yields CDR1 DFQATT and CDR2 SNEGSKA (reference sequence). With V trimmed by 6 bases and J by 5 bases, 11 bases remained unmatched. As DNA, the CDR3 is TGCAGTGCAACCGACAGGGGCGAGGAGTATGGCTACACCTTC. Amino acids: CSATDRGEEYGYTF.

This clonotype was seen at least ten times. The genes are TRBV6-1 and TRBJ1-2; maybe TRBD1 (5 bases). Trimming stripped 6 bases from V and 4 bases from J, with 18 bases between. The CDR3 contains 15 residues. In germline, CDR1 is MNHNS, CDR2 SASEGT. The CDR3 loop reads CASRTRQGGSYGYTF. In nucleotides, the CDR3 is TGTGCCAGCAGGACAAGGCAGGGCGGCAGCTATGGCTACACCTTC.

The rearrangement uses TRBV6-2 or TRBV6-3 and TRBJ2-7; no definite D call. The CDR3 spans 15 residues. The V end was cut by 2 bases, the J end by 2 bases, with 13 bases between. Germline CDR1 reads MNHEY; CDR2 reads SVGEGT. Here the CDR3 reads CASSYIPGRPYEQYF. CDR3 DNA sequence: TGTGCCAGCAGTTACATCCCGGGCCGACCCTACGAGCAGTACTTC.

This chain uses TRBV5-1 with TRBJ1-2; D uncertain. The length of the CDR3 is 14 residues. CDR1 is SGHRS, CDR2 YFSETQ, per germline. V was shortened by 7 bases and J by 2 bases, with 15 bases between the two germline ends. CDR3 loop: CASRLQELNYGYTF. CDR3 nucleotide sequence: TGCGCCAGCCGACTCCAGGAACTGAACTATGGCTACACCTTC.

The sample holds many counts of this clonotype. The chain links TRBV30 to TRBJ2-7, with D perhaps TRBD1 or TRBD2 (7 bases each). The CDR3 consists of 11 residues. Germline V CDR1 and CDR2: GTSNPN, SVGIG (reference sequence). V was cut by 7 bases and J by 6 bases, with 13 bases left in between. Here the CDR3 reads CASAGGVEQYF. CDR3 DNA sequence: TGTGCCTCGGCAGGGGGGGTCGAGCAGTACTTC.

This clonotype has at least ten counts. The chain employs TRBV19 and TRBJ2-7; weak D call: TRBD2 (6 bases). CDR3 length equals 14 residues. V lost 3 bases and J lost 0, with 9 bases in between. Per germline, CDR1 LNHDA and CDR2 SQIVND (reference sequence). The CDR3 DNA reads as TGTGCCAGTAGTATCCTCGGGGGCTCCTACGAGCAGTACTTC. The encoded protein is CASSILGGSYEQYF.

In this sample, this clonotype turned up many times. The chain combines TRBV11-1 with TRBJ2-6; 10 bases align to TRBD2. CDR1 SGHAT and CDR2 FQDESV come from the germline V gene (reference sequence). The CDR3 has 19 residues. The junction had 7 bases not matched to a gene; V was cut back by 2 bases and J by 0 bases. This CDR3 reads CASSLIGLADYSGANVLTF. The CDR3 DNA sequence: TGTGCCAGCAGCTTAATTGGACTAGCGGATTACTCTGGGGCCAACGTCCTGACTTTC.